This passage covers 8 T cell receptor beta chains from one sample sequenced in a study of cytomegalovirus exposure and HLA in healthy donors. Assay: immunoSEQ multiplex PCR; the TCRdb copy retains only in-frame clones and omits some. Among tens of thousands of clones listed, 85% to 95% were seen once. The material sequenced was PBMCs. All receptors derive from a woman aged 18-35 years in good health and CMV-seronegative.

This clone is categorized as medium-sized (0.01 to 0.1%). The rearrangement links TRBV27 to TRBJ1-2; 10 bases are shared with TRBD1. V was pared by 8 bases and J by 5 bases, with 17 bases of the junction left unmatched. CDR1 is MNHEY, CDR2 SMNVEV, per germline (reference sequence). CDR3 length: 17 amino acids. The CDR3 DNA sequence: TGTGCCAGCGCGATTACCCTGGGACAGGGGCTCTCGTATGGCTACACCTTC. This codes for CASAITLGQGLSYGYTF.

The V and J genes are TRBV2 and TRBJ1-1; the match to TRBD1 covers 8 bases. Germline values: CDR1 SNHLY, CDR2 FYNNEI. This CDR3 contains 15 residues. The V gene end was trimmed by 6 bases and the J gene end by 1 base; junction bases not matched to a gene: 7. CDR3 sequence reads: CASRWGQVRNTEAFF. The CDR3 DNA sequence: TGTGCCAGCAGGTGGGGACAGGTACGGAACACTGAAGCTTTCTTT.

This clone was detected once. The rearrangement links TRBV18 to TRBJ1-1; 7 bases are a match to TRBD1. CDR3 length: 16 residues. V shed 0 bases and J 5 bases; nucleotides not matched to a gene: 9. In germline, CDR1 is KGHSH, CDR2 LQKENI. In DNA form, the CDR3 reads TGTGCCAGCTCACCACCGAGCCAGGCAGGGGGAACTGAAGCTTTCTTT. Translation gives CASSPPSQAGGTEAFF. Full variable domain (outside the CDR3, taken from reference TRBV18 and TRBJ1-1): NAGVMQNPRHLVRRRGQEARLRCSPMKGHSHVYWYRQLPEEGLKFMVYLQKENIIDESGMPKERFSAEFPKEGPSILRIQQVVRGDSAAYFCASSPPSQAGGTEAFFGQGTRLTVV.

The V call is TRBV5-4, the J call TRBJ1-2; 8 positions match TRBD1. The CDR3 extends over 15 amino acids. V dropped 4 bases and J dropped 0; count of bases not matched to a gene: 5. From germline, CDR1 is SGHNT and CDR2 YYREEE (reference sequence). The CDR3 DNA reads as TGTGCCAGCAGCCCGGGACAGGCTACTAACTATGGCTACACCTTC. Translation: CASSPGQATNYGYTF.

The chain is built from TRBV4-2 and TRBJ1-2, with 10 positions matching TRBD1. The CDR3 extends over 13 amino acids. Trimming removed 5 bases from V and 7 bases from J; junction bases left unmatched: 4. Germline loops: CDR1 LGHNA, CDR2 YNFKEQ. The DNA for the CDR3 is TGTGCCAGCAGCGACGGACAGGGGGGTGGCTACACCTTC. Protein product: CASSDGQGGGYTF.

The rearrangement links TRBV10-1 to TRBJ2-7, with 10 positions matching TRBD2. Germline values: CDR1 WNHNN, CDR2 SYGVQD (reference sequence). Trimming removed 3 bases from V and 0 bases from J; junction bases left unmatched: 5. This CDR3 spans 16 amino acids. This chain's CDR3 is CASSERTSGFSYEQYV. DNA of the CDR3: TGCGCCAGCAGTGAAAGGACTAGCGGCTTCTCCTACGAGCAGTACGTC.

This clone was seen only once. The chain employs TRBV19 and TRBJ1-3, with D uncertain. Trimming cost V 4 bases and J 4 bases, with 2 bases left between them. Germline CDR1 is LNHDA and CDR2 is SQIVND (reference sequence). CDR3 length equals 11 residues. DNA of the CDR3: TGTGCCAGTAGTACAGGAAACACCATATATTTT. Translated: CASSTGNTIYF.

This chain links TRBV11-2 with TRBJ2-5, with D tentatively TRBD1 (6 bases). The V end was cut by 5 bases, the J end by 1 base, with 11 bases between. Germline V gene lookup returns CDR1 SGHAT and CDR2 FQNNGV. The CDR3 runs to 14 residues. The CDR3 bases are TGTGCCAGCAGCCCGGGGACACTCCAAGAGACCCAGTACTTC. This sequence encodes CASSPGTLQETQYF.